The present TCR beta chain was sequenced within a study of T cell responses to AZD1222 COVID-19 vaccine. Regarding the study as a whole: Spike-specific TCR breadth and depth went up after people got two AZD1222 doses.

Method: immunoSEQ multiplex PCR; TCRdb's copy keeps in-frame clones and lacks some. The table lists more than 75,000 clones, approximately 90% of them singletons, with about 8% in the top ten. This clone has a single count. What it recognizes is unknown. The germline V gene has CDR1 SGHNT and CDR2 YYREEE (reference sequence). The CDR3 has 13 residues. The V and J ends lost 4 bases and 1 base respectively, with 9 bases between them. This specimen consisted of peripheral blood, obtained 28 days after the second AZD1222 dose. This clonotype was obtained from an adult who received the AZD1222 COVID-19 vaccine. The gene calls are TRBV5-4 and TRBJ2-7; D may correspond to TRBD1 or TRBD2 (5 bases each). This CDR3 reads CASSVGRSYEQYF. In DNA, the CDR3 is TGTGCCAGCAGCGTGGGACGTTCCTACGAGCAGTACTTC.